Given below is one T cell receptor (beta chain) in context. Its target is not known. The data were produced by immunoSEQ multiplex PCR, yet TCRdb's version contains in-frame clones alone and is incomplete. The table has around 31,000 clones, around 73% seen once; the top ten hold around 7%. The CDR3 has 15 amino acids. Germline V gene lookup returns CDR1 SGHVS and CDR2 FNYEAQ. V gave up 1 base and J gave up 1 base, with 9 bases separating them. These data come from a study of radiotherapy plus CTLA-4 blockade in lung cancer. In the study overall: For 15% to 20% of patients, objective responses occurred, and about 30% had disease control.

The study's findings and limits: Alongside interferon-beta, early blood T cell clone dynamics were reportedly the best predictor of response. Radiotherapy plus ipilimumab was followed by expansion in blood of tumor-derived TCR clones.

Specimen: peripheral blood, collected from a patient treated with radiotherapy plus ipilimumab. The receptor's source is a human donor with non-small cell lung cancer who had stable disease on radiotherapy plus ipilimumab. The chain uses TRBV7-6 and TRBJ2-3; possibly TRBD1 for D (6 bases). The CDR3: CASSLGWGRTDTQYF. CDR3 DNA: TGTGCCAGCAGCTTAGGGTGGGGGCGCACAGATACGCAGTATTTT. Based on the CDR3 plus reference TRBV7-6 and TRBJ2-3, the full variable domain is GAGVSQSPRYKVTKRGQDVALRCDPISGHVSLYWYRQALGQGPEFLTYFNYEAQQDKSGLPNDRFSAERPEGSISTLTIQRTEQRDSAMYRCASSLGWGRTDTQYFGPGTRLTVL.